This TCR beta chain was captured in a study of response to subunit inactivated influenza vaccine. General observations from the study: The study's authors posited that every seasonal influenza vaccination enlists few new T cells.

Note on this clonotype: No antigen is known for it.

TCRdb independently ran MiXCR on the RT-PCR reads; one entry per CDR3 protein. The sample yields approximately 680,000 distinct CDR3 sequences, less than 20% seen once. The CDR3 spans 16 residues. Germline V gives CDR1 LGHNA, CDR2 YSLEER. The V gene end was trimmed by 2 bases and the J gene end by 5 bases; junction bases not matched to a gene: 9. Sequenced here: PBMCs from blood, sampled 11 to 12 days after vaccination. This rearrangement joins TRBV4-3 to TRBJ2-5; 9 nucleotides agree with TRBD1. This clonotype was sampled from a man aged 45-65 years who received an inactivated influenza vaccine. The CDR3 spells CASSQHRTGVRETQYF. The CDR3 DNA reads TGCGCCAGCAGCCAACATCGGACAGGGGTTCGGGAGACCCAGTACTTC.